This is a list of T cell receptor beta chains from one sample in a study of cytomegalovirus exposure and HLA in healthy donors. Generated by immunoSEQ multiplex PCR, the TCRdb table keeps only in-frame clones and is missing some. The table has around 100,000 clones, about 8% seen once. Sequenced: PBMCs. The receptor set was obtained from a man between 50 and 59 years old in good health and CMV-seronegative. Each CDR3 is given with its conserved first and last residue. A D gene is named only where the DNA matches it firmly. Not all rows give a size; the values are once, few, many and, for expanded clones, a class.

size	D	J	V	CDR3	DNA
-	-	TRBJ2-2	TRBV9	CASSVGHLNTGELFF	TGTGCCAGCAGCGTCGGACACTTAAACACCGGGGAGCTGTTTTTT
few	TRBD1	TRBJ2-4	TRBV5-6	CASRRTGGGTKNIQYF	TGTGCCAGCAGGCGGACAGGGGGCGGAACCAAAAACATTCAGTACTTC
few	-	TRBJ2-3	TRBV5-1	CASLRRGELTDTQYF	TGCGCCAGTTTGAGGCGGGGAGAACTCACAGATACGCAGTATTTT
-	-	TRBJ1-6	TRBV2	CASSLDRSNSPLHF	TGTGCCAGCAGCTTAGACAGGTCTAATTCACCCCTCCACTTT
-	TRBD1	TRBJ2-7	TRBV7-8	CASSWRTGTLYEQYF	TGTGCCAGCAGCTGGAGGACAGGGACCCTCTACGAGCAGTACTTC
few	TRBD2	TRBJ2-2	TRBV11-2	CASTPPGTTRSTGELFF	TGTGCCAGCACCCCTCCCGGGACTACTCGAAGCACCGGGGAGCTGTTTTTT
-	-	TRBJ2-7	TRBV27	CASSFSPSVYEQYF	TGTGCCAGCAGTTTCTCGCCTAGCGTCTACGAGCAGTACTTC
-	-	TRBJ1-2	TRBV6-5	CASRGYYGYTF	TGTGCCAGCCGGGGATACTATGGCTACACCTTC
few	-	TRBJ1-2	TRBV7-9	CASSLDRGTNYGYTF	TGTGCCAGCAGCTTAGACCGGGGAACTAACTATGGCTACACCTTC
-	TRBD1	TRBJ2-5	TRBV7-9	CASINRDREETQYF	TGTGCCAGCATCAACCGGGACAGGGAAGAGACCCAGTACTTC
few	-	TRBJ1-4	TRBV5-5	CASGLWGVAATNEKLFF	TGTGCCAGCGGCTTGTGGGGGGTAGCAGCAACTAATGAAAAACTGTTTTTT
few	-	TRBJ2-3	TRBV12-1	CASSPCGGAGGPGDTQYF	TGTGCCAGCAGCCCCTGCGGCGGAGCGGGGGGACCCGGCGATACGCAGTATTTT
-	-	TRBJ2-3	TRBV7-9	CASRAESTDTQYF	TGTGCCAGCCGAGCGGAATCCACAGATACGCAGTATTTT
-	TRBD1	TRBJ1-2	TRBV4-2	CASSQYTRDRFNYGYTF	TGTGCCAGCAGCCAATATACACGGGACAGGTTCAACTATGGCTACACCTTC
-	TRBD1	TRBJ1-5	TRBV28	CASSPETGYSNQPQHF	TGTGCCAGCAGCCCTGAGACAGGGTATAGCAATCAGCCCCAGCATTTT
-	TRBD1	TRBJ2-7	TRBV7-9	CASSSDSLDRADEQYF	TGTGCCAGCAGCTCCGACTCACTTGACAGGGCGGACGAGCAGTACTTC
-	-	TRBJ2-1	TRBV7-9	CASSVKSRGQFF	TGTGCCAGCAGCGTCAAGTCCAGAGGGCAGTTCTTC
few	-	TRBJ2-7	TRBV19	CASSTGAQGYEQYF	TGTGCCAGTAGTACAGGGGCTCAGGGCTACGAGCAGTACTTC
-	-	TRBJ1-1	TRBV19	CASSIRGLRLMNTEAFF	TGTGCCAGTAGTATAAGAGGACTGAGGTTGATGAACACTGAAGCTTTCTTT
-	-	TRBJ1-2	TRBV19	CASSIQANYGYTF	TGTGCCAGTAGTATCCAGGCTAACTATGGCTACACCTTC
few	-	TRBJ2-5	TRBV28	CASTLEGERETQYF	TGTGCCAGCACCTTAGAGGGGGAGAGAGAGACCCAGTACTTC
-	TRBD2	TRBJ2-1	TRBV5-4	CASSFRLAGSNEQFF	TGTGCCAGCAGCTTCCGACTAGCGGGAAGTAATGAGCAGTTCTTC
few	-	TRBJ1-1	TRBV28	CASSFSQNTEAFF	TGTGCCAGCAGTTTTAGTCAGAACACTGAAGCTTTCTTT
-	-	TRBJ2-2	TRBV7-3	CASSLLEGGELFF	TGTGCCAGCAGCTTATTAGAGGGCGGGGAGCTGTTTTTT
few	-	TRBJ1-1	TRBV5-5	CASSLVGFNTEAFF	TGTGCCAGCAGCTTGGTTGGCTTTAACACTGAAGCTTTCTTT
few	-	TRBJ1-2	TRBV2	CASSSDSHGYTF	TGTGCCAGCAGTAGTGACAGTCACGGCTACACCTTC
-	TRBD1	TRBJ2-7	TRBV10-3	CAISEPGTGSGYEQYF	TGTGCCATCAGTGAGCCCGGGACAGGGAGTGGATACGAGCAGTACTTC
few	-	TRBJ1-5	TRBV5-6	CASSLGFDQPQHF	TGTGCCAGCAGCTTGGGTTTCGATCAGCCCCAGCATTTT
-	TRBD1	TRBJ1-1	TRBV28	CASRLTGANTEAFF	TGTGCCAGCCGATTAACAGGGGCGAACACTGAAGCTTTCTTT
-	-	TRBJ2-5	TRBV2	CASTPGLRGEQYF	TGTGCCAGCACCCCAGGGCTCAGGGGGGAGCAGTACTTC
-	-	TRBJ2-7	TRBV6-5	CASLGQDYEQYF	TGTGCCAGCCTCGGCCAGGACTACGAGCAGTACTTC
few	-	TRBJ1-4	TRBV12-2	CAREQTNEKLFF	TGTGCAAGGGAGCAAACTAATGAAAAACTGTTTTTT
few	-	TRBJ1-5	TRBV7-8	CASSLGLGGNQPQHF	TGTGCCAGCAGCTTGGGGCTAGGCGGTAATCAGCCCCAGCATTTT
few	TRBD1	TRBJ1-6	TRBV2	CASRILGQEDNSPLHF	TGTGCCAGCAGAATTCTGGGACAGGAAGATAATTCACCCCTCCACTTT
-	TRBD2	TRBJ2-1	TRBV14	CASSQEGLAGGSYNEQFF	TGTGCCAGCAGCCAAGAAGGGCTAGCGGGGGGTTCCTACAATGAGCAGTTCTTC
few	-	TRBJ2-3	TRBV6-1	CASSEPSGGGSDTQYF	TGTGCCAGCAGTGAACCATCGGGGGGCGGCTCAGATACGCAGTATTTT
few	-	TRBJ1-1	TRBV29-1	CSVLSYLNTEAFF	TGCAGCGTTCTATCCTACCTAAACACTGAAGCTTTCTTT
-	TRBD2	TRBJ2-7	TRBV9	CASSVASGSAYEQYF	TGTGCCAGCAGCGTAGCTAGCGGGAGCGCTTACGAGCAGTACTTC
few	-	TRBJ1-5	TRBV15	CATKTERNQPQHF	TGTGCCACCAAGACAGAGCGCAATCAGCCCCAGCATTTT
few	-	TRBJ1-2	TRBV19	CASSIGRGRRYGYTF	TGTGCCAGTAGTATCGGCAGGGGTCGGCGCTATGGCTACACCTTC
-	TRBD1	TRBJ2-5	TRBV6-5	CASSQDRGPETQYF	TGTGCCAGCAGTCAGGACAGGGGGCCTGAGACCCAGTACTTC
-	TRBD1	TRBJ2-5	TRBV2	CASSARTGGFQETQYF	TGTGCCAGCAGCGCTCGGACAGGAGGCTTCCAAGAGACCCAGTACTTC
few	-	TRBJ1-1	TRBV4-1	CASSQDPGGFAAFF	TGCGCCAGCAGCCAAGATCCGGGGGGGTTTGCAGCTTTCTTT
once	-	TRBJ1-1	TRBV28	CASRGNTEAFF	TGTGCCAGCCGCGGGAACACTGAAGCTTTCTTT
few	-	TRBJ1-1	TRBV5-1	CASSFGLGGRHTEAFF	TGCGCCAGCAGCTTTGGGCTCGGAGGCAGGCACACTGAAGCTTTCTTT
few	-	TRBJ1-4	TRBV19	CASRDFAPSATNEKLFF	TGTGCCAGTAGAGATTTCGCCCCGAGCGCAACTAATGAAAAACTGTTTTTT
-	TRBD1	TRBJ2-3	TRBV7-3	CASSKWGQGLSGDTQYF	TGTGCCAGCAGCAAGTGGGGACAGGGTCTCTCCGGAGATACGCAGTATTTT
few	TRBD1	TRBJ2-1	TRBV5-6	CASSSGTGTYNEQFF	TGTGCCAGCAGCTCCGGGACAGGGACCTACAATGAGCAGTTCTTC
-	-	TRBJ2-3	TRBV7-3	CASSFGERTDTQYF	TGTGCCAGCAGCTTCGGAGAACGCACAGATACGCAGTATTTT
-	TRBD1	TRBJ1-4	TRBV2	CASSEGTGGRSEKLFF	TGTGCCAGCAGTGAAGGGACAGGGGGTAGGTCTGAAAAACTGTTTTTT
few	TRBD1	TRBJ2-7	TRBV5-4	CASSLGQGKEQYF	TGTGCCAGCAGCTTGGGACAGGGTAAAGAGCAGTACTTC
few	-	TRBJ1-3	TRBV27	CASSSTSSGNTIYF	TGTGCCAGCAGTTCGACAAGCTCTGGAAACACCATATATTTT
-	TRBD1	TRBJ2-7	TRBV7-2	CASSVRTGEMYEQYF	TGTGCCAGCAGCGTTCGGACAGGGGAAATGTACGAGCAGTACTTC
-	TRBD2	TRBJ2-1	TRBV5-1	CASSLGVSGSHEQFF	TGCGCCAGCAGCTTGGGCGTTAGCGGGAGCCATGAGCAGTTCTTC
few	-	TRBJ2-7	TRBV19	CASSPRDVRGEQYF	TGTGCCAGTAGTCCCCGGGATGTCAGGGGCGAGCAGTACTTC
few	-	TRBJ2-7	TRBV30	CAWSVGLSYEQYF	TGTGCCTGGAGTGTTGGCCTGTCCTACGAGCAGTACTTC
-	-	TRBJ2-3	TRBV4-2	CASSREADTQYF	TGTGCCAGCAGCCGGGAGGCAGATACGCAGTATTTT
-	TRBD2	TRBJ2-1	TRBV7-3	CASSLGGGDNEQFF	TGTGCCAGCAGCTTAGGCGGGGGGGACAATGAGCAGTTCTTC
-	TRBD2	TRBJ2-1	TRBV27	CASSFPAGIIRGEQFF	TGTGCCAGCAGTTTTCCAGCGGGAATAATTAGGGGTGAGCAGTTCTTC
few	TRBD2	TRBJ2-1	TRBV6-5	CASRLLASSYNEQFF	TGTGCCAGCAGGCTACTAGCGTCCTCCTACAATGAGCAGTTCTTC